These 29 T cell receptor beta chains were all obtained from the same sample, sequenced in a study of CXCR3-negative and CXCR3-positive naive CD8 T cells. 5' RACE that incorporated UMI labels was used to prepare the TRB cDNA libraries. TCRdb reprocessed the 5' RACE reads, with one entry per CDR3 protein and no DNA. The sample includes some 120,000 distinct CDR3 sequences. Findings of the study overall: TRB CDR3s were more hydrophobic in CXCR3-positive than in CXCR3-negative naive cells.

The antigens of these receptors remain unknown. The sample taken for sequencing was naive CXCR3+ CD8+ T cells from blood. The subset: CD45RO-CCR7+CD27+CD95- naive CD8+ T cells expressing CXCR3 (TNR3+). The receptor set was obtained from a human donor in good health. Some clones in this sample may be carry-over from other donors' samples.

The gene calls are TRBV28 and TRBJ2-2. The CDR3 is made up of 14 amino acids. Germline lookup yields CDR1 MDHEN and CDR2 SYDVKM. Here the CDR3 reads CASSLFRDTGELFF.

CDR3 sequence reads: CASSLFSEYTEAFF. The chain employs TRBV28 and TRBJ1-1. This CDR3 region has 14 residues. The V gene's germline CDR1 is MDHEN and CDR2 SYDVKM.

CDR3 protein: CASSLAVLNPMEGYYTEAFF. This chain connects TRBV12-3 or TRBV12-4 to TRBJ1-1. The CDR3 sequence is 20 residues long.

The V gene is TRBV20-1, the J gene TRBJ2-5; absent DNA, TCRdb's TRBD2 call cannot be checked. Per germline, CDR1 DFQATT and CDR2 SNEGSKA (reference sequence). CDR3 length: 14 amino acids. CDR3 residues: CSVRLAGPRNTRYF.

The V call is TRBV9, the J call TRBJ1-6; TCRdb calls TRBD1, which cannot be checked without DNA. CDR1 and CDR2 (germline): SGDLS, YYNGEE. The CDR3 sequence is 15 residues long. This chain's CDR3 is CASSVAGGSNSPLHF.

This rearrangement joins TRBV7-2 to TRBJ2-1; TCRdb lists TRBD2, though no DNA is available to test this call. This CDR3 region has 17 residues. Germline V gives CDR1 SGHTA, CDR2 FQGNSA. CDR3 amino acids: CASSLFPPRGGFNEQFF. The whole variable domain, filled in from reference TRBV7-2 and TRBJ2-1, reads GAGVSQSPSNKVTEKGKDVELRCDPISGHTALYWYRQSLGQGLEFLIYFQGNSAPDKSGLPSDRFSAERTGGSVSTLTIQRTQQEDSAVYLCASSLFPPRGGFNEQFFGPGTRLTVL.

The chain joins TRBV5-1 to TRBJ2-7; the D call of TRBD1 rests on TCRdb alone, since no DNA is present to check it. Germline CDR1 and CDR2: SGHRS and YFSETQ. The CDR3 covers 16 residues. CDR3 sequence reads: CARSLSSSTGVYEQYF.

The V gene is TRBV7-9, the J gene TRBJ1-1. CDR1 and CDR2 from the germline V gene are SEHNR and FQNEAQ (reference sequence). There are 16 residues in the CDR3. The CDR3 loop is CASSLVEGLGFAEAFF.

The V gene is TRBV7-9, the J gene TRBJ2-7; TCRdb lists TRBD1, though no DNA is available to test this call. There are 14 residues in the CDR3. CDR1 and CDR2 from the germline V gene are SEHNR and FQNEAQ (reference sequence). The CDR3: CASSLDPRGYEQYF.

The chain has TRBV19 and TRBJ2-1. The germline V gene has CDR1 LNHDA and CDR2 SQIVND (reference sequence). CDR3 length: 15 amino acids. The CDR3 sequence: CASSVLAGRSNEQFF.

The chain is built from TRBV20-1 and TRBJ2-7; TCRdb returns TRBD1, unconfirmable since there is no DNA. CDR3 length equals 15 residues. Per the germline V gene, CDR1 is DFQATT and CDR2 is SNEGSKA (reference sequence). The chain's CDR3 is CSARYWGDRQYEQYF.

This chain uses TRBV28 with TRBJ2-3; the D gene TCRdb calls, TRBD1, cannot be checked with no DNA. CDR3 length equals 18 residues. Germline assignment: CDR1 MDHEN and CDR2 SYDVKM. The CDR3 here is CASGSGTGGLAGADTQYF.

This chain uses TRBV5-5 with TRBJ1-2; lacking DNA, the TRBD1 call made by TCRdb goes unchecked. Germline V gene sequence: CDR1 SGHKS, CDR2 YYEKEE (reference sequence). The CDR3 totals 14 residues. CDR3 sequence reads: CASSLTGRVYGYTF.

The chain employs TRBV29-1 and TRBJ2-7; TCRdb returns TRBD1, unconfirmable since there is no DNA. The CDR3 sequence is 13 residues long. The V gene's germline CDR1 is SQVTM and CDR2 ANQGSEA. The CDR3 sequence: CSGYDRLSYEQYF.

The CDR3 reads CASRLGTGDPGELFF. The chain carries TRBV7-9 and TRBJ2-2; lacking DNA, the TRBD1 call made by TCRdb goes unchecked. This CDR3 has 15 amino acids. Per germline, CDR1 SEHNR and CDR2 FQNEAQ (reference sequence).

The chain has TRBV19 and TRBJ2-7; TCRdb designates TRBD1, a call that cannot be tested without DNA. The germline V gene encodes CDR1 LNHDA and CDR2 SQIVND (reference sequence). The CDR3 runs to 15 residues. The CDR3 region is CASSNPGPSSYEQYF.

J is TRBJ2-7 and V is TRBV7-6; TCRdb lists TRBD1, though no DNA is available to test this call. The CDR3 contains 15 residues. The germline CDR1 and CDR2 sequences are SGHVS and FNYEAQ. The chain's CDR3 is CASSLAEGQTYEQYF. Drawing the rest from reference TRBV7-6 and TRBJ2-7, the complete variable domain is GAGVSQSPRYKVTKRGQDVALRCDPISGHVSLYWYRQALGQGPEFLTYFNYEAQQDKSGLPNDRFSAERPEGSISTLTIQRTEQRDSAMYRCASSLAEGQTYEQYFGPGTRLTVT.

The V gene is TRBV7-8, the J gene TRBJ2-7; checking the TCRdb D call of TRBD2 is not possible without DNA. Per germline, CDR1 SGHVS and CDR2 FQNEAQ. CDR3 length: 16 residues. The chain's CDR3 is CSSYGGSGRPGYEQYF.

This chain uses TRBV28 with TRBJ2-3; the D gene TCRdb calls, TRBD1, cannot be checked with no DNA. From germline, CDR1 is MDHEN and CDR2 SYDVKM. The CDR3 runs to 14 residues. CDR3 sequence reads: CASSKDRMIDTQYF.

The chain combines TRBV7-8 with TRBJ2-2. The V gene's germline CDR1 is SGHVS and CDR2 FQNEAQ. This CDR3 contains 14 residues. This chain's CDR3 is CASSLVPATGELFF.

The chain has TRBV7-2 and TRBJ2-5. Germline loops: CDR1 SGHTA, CDR2 FQGNSA. This CDR3 has 14 amino acids. CDR3 sequence: CASSPELPLETQYF.

The genes are TRBV6-1 and TRBJ2-4; TCRdb's assignment of TRBD1 cannot be checked, as there is no DNA. The CDR3 has 16 residues. Germline CDR1 MNHNS, CDR2 SASEGT. CDR3 sequence reads: CASSQDTGVAKNIQYF.

This sequence joins TRBV28 and TRBJ2-4; checking the TCRdb D call of TRBD1 is not possible without DNA. This CDR3 has 17 amino acids. Looked up from germline, CDR1 is MDHEN and CDR2 is SYDVKM. The CDR3 reads CASRPTRPTGGGNIQYF.

The chain has TRBV10-3 and TRBJ2-7. The CDR3 runs to 14 residues. The germline V gene encodes CDR1 ENHRY and CDR2 SYGVKD. The CDR3 spells CAISGAGDTYEQYF.

The J gene is TRBJ2-1, the V gene TRBV19; TCRdb's D call of TRBD2 is untestable without DNA. The CDR3 extends over 15 amino acids. Germline CDR1 reads LNHDA; CDR2 reads SQIVND (reference sequence). CDR3 in amino acids: CASSINSGRRHEQFF.

The rearrangement links TRBV4-1 to TRBJ1-1. Germline loops: CDR1 MGHRA, CDR2 YSYEKL. This CDR3 has 15 amino acids. The CDR3 sequence is CASSQTGRMNTEAFF.

Here the CDR3 reads CASTYGTGQLYEQYF. The chain employs TRBV11-2 and TRBJ2-7; TCRdb indicates TRBD1, and absent DNA this call remains unverified. This CDR3 is built from 15 residues. Germline values: CDR1 SGHAT, CDR2 FQNNGV.

V usage is TRBV29-1 and J usage is TRBJ2-1; TCRdb's D call, TRBD2, is unchecked because there is no DNA. This CDR3 spans 15 amino acids. Germline CDR1 SQVTM, CDR2 ANQGSEA. The chain's CDR3 is CSVEGLGVQGNEQFF.

The chain combines TRBV28 with TRBJ2-4; TCRdb reports TRBD1, a call that lacks DNA to check it against. This CDR3 comprises 15 residues. Germline values: CDR1 MDHEN, CDR2 SYDVKM. The chain's CDR3 is CASSLVRQGKNIQYF.